This TCR beta chain came from a study of T cell responses to AZD1222 COVID-19 vaccine. This CDR3 has 12 residues. V was pared by 3 bases and J by 5 bases, with 6 bases between. CDR1 and CDR2 from the germline V gene are SGHRS and YFSETQ. Produced via immunoSEQ multiplex PCR; TCRdb's table is partial and in-frame only. The sample yields about 130,000 clones, 93% seen once. Remarks on this clone: Its target is unknown.

The study's findings and limits: White British ancestry dominated among donors, who included more females, and clonal diversity was possibly underestimated. CD4 TCRs covered the whole spike, strongest at regions 160-218 and 743-854. Only after the peak T cell response were repertoires sampled.

This sequence originates from an adult in good health. The chain combines TRBV5-1 with TRBJ2-1; D call uncertain. Sample: peripheral blood, taken on day 0 of AZD1222 vaccination. DNA for the CDR3: TGCGCCAGCAGCTCGGAGAACAATGAGCAGTTCTTC. This gives the protein CASSSENNEQFF.